This T cell receptor beta chain was captured in a study of cytomegalovirus exposure and HLA in healthy donors. Regarding this clone: Its antigen is unknown.

This CDR3 comprises 15 residues. CDR1 is LNHDA, CDR2 SQIVND, per germline (reference sequence). Trimming removed 3 bases from V and 2 bases from J; junction bases left unmatched: 6. The study, taken as a whole, reports: It emerged from a later analysis that several of the most significant clusters appeared to be linked to common viral pathogens.

The PCR used 60 Vbeta and 13 Jbeta primers. The protocol was immunoSEQ multiplex PCR, while the TCRdb copy is restricted to in-frame clones and leaves out a portion. Among around 160,000 clones, under 85% were seen once, and the ten largest hold about 6.7%. The sequence derives from a woman aged 35 to 49 in good health and CMV-seropositive. This chain uses TRBV19 with TRBJ2-7; 8 bases are shared with TRBD1. Sequencing was carried out using PBMCs. The CDR3 spells CASSIGQGDTYEQYF. The CDR3 region has the DNA TGTGCCAGTAGTATCGGACAGGGCGACACCTACGAGCAGTACTTC.